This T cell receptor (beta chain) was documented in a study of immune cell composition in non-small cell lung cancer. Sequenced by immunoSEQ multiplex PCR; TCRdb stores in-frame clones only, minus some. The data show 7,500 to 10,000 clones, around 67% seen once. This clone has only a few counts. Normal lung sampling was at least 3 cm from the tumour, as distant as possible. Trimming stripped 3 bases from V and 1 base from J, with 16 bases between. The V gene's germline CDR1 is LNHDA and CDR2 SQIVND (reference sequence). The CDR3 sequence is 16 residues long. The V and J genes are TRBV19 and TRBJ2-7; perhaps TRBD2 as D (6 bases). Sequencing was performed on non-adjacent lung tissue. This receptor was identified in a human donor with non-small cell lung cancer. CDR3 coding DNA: TGTGCCAGTAGTATTCGAGGAGGGTTTTCGTCCTACGAGCAGTACTTC. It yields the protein CASSIRGGFSSYEQYF.